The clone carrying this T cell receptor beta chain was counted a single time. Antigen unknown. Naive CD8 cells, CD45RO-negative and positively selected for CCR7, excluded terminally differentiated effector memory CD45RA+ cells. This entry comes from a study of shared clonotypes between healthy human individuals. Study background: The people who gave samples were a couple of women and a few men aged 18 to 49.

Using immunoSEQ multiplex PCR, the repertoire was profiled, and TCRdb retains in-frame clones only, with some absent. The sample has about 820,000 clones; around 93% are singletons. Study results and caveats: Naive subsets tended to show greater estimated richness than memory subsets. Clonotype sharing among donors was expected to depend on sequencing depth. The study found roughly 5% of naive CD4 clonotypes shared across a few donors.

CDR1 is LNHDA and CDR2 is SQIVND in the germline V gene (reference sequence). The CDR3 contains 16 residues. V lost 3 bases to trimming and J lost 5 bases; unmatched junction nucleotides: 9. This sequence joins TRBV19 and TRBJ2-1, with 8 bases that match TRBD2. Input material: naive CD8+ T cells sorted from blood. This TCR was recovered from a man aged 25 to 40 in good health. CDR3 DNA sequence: TGTGCCAGTAGTATCCCAACTAGCGGAGCAGACAATGAGCAGTTCTTC. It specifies CASSIPTSGADNEQFF.